The following is a TCR beta chain sequence with its context. Its antigen is not identified. This specimen belongs to a study of metastatic and nonmetastatic thyroid tumors. TCRdb re-processed the PCR reads through MiXCR. The repertoire holds under 9,000 clones, with roughly 40% as singletons. Thyroid surgery had not been preceded by any treatment in any patient. General study points: In both blood and tumor samples, TCR beta diversity was reported significantly higher for malignant than benign nodules.

Germline-derived CDR1 and CDR2 are MRHNA and SNTAGT. The CDR3 spans 15 residues. V lost 4 bases, J lost 8 bases, and 9 bases stayed unmatched. This clonotype originated in a male donor with papillary thyroid cancer or a benign thyroid nodule (not recorded which). Some clones in this sample may be carry-over from other donors' samples. The V and J genes are TRBV6-4 and TRBJ2-1; 9 bases match TRBD2. The sample taken for sequencing was tumor tissue. Here the CDR3 DNA reads TGTGCCAGCAGTGTCCAAGCGGGGGGCCAGGATGAGCAGTTCTTC. Translating it yields CASSVQAGGQDEQFF.